This TCR beta chain derives from a study of cytomegalovirus exposure and HLA in healthy donors. Profiled with immunoSEQ multiplex PCR; TCRdb holds only in-frame clones, not every one. Here the sample spans 250,000 or so clones, less than 90% being singletons. Study outcomes and limitations: In a later analysis, first-cohort TCR clusters were found to tend to co-occur in the 100 to 150 validation repertoires.

About this clone itself: Its antigen is unknown.

Sequenced: PBMCs. This receptor was identified in a man between 18 and 29 years old in good health and CMV-seropositive.

DNA of the CDR3: TGTGCCAGCAGCTACGACAGGATTGAAGCTTTCTTT. Its protein product is CASSYDRIEAFF. The V and J genes are TRBV5-4 and TRBJ1-1, with D possibly matching TRBD1 (6 bases). Trimming left V 3 bases short and J 7 bases short, with 10 bases between. The CDR3 contains 12 residues. CDR1 is SGHNT and CDR2 is YYREEE in the germline V gene (reference sequence).